Sequencing of this T cell receptor (beta chain) was carried out in a study of blood T cell repertoires in COVID-19. The repertoire was sequenced with immunoSEQ multiplex PCR; TCRdb's copy has only in-frame clones and lacks some. The sample has fewer than 350,000 clones, about 89% seen once; the top ten hold 5.2%. Germline CDR1 and CDR2: MGHRA and YSYEKL. The CDR3 loop spans 16 amino acids. Trimming took off 0 bases at V and 3 bases at J, with 13 bases between the two ends. This sequence originates from a man between 60 and 75 years old who had recovered from COVID-19. This chain uses TRBV4-1 with TRBJ2-3; TRBD1 might be the D (6 bases). The specimen was PBMCs or T cells enriched from blood (not recorded which). The CDR3 region has the DNA TGCGCCAGCAGCCAAGATCCCAGCCAGGGGACAGATACGCAGTATTTT. It encodes CASSQDPSQGTDTQYF.